The following is a TCR beta chain sequence with its context. Profiled with immunoSEQ multiplex PCR; TCRdb holds only in-frame clones, not every one. The repertoire holds about 140,000 clones, with approximately 94% as singletons. Trimming left V 0 bases short and J 1 base short, with 9 bases between. The CDR3 consists of 15 residues. Germline V gives CDR1 MNHEY, CDR2 SVGAGI. These data come from a study of control samples from healthy donors and cancer patients. This receptor was obtained from a man in his forties in good health. The chain combines TRBV6-5 with TRBJ1-1; TRBD1 might be the D (6 bases). Specimen: blood. DNA for the CDR3: TGTGCCAGCAGTTACTCTGGGGGCACGAACACTGAAGCTTTCTTT. Protein: CASSYSGGTNTEAFF.